One sample yielded the 24 T cell receptor beta chains listed below, sequenced in a study of response to subunit inactivated influenza vaccine. TCRdb re-called the RT-PCR reads through MiXCR, storing one row per CDR3 protein. The table has roughly 780,000 distinct CDR3 sequences, around 20% seen once; the top ten hold about a tenth. Sequences were derived from PBMCs from blood, sampled roughly 5 days after vaccination. These receptors originate from a man over 45 who received an inactivated influenza vaccine.

This chain links TRBV2 with TRBJ2-1; D not resolved. The CDR3 sequence is 13 residues long. The V gene's germline CDR1 is SNHLY and CDR2 FYNNEI. Trimming stripped 8 bases from V and 0 bases from J, with 8 bases between. CDR3 loop: CASHWFSYNEQFF. Written as DNA, the CDR3 is TGTGCCAGCCACTGGTTCTCCTACAATGAGCAGTTCTTC. Supplemented by reference TRBV2 and TRBJ2-1, the full variable domain reads EPEVTQTPSHQVTQMGQEVILRCVPISNHLYFYWYRQILGQKVEFLVSFYNNEISEKSEIFDDQFSVERPDGSNFTLKIRSTKLEDSAMYFCASHWFSYNEQFFGPGTRLTVL.

This chain uses TRBV4-1 with TRBJ2-1; TRBD2 matches 7 bases. The CDR3 extends over 13 amino acids. J gave up 12 bases and V 0 bases, and 5 bases lay outside the gene matches. The germline CDR1 and CDR2 sequences are MGHRA and YSYEKL. Here the CDR3 reads CASSQDSGLSQFF. The CDR3 nucleotides are TGCGCCAGCAGCCAAGATTCGGGACTATCGCAGTTCTTC.

This clonotype was observed a few times. The V gene is TRBV28, the J gene TRBJ2-1; D is perhaps TRBD2 (5 bases). Trimming pared 3 bases from V and 10 bases from J, leaving 16 bases between. Per germline, CDR1 MDHEN and CDR2 SYDVKM. The CDR3 length is 14 residues. For the CDR3, the DNA is TGTGCCAGCAGTTTCAGGCTAGCCGGTAGAGAGCAGTTCTTC. This gives the protein CASSFRLAGREQFF.

The table lists this clonotype with a few counts. V gene TRBV20-1 combines with J gene TRBJ2-5; D is uncertain. Germline values: CDR1 DFQATT, CDR2 SNEGSKA (reference sequence). The CDR3 is 13 residues long. The germline V and J ends were trimmed by 1 base and 5 bases, with 11 bases remaining between them. CDR3 protein: CSARGGPTETQYF. The CDR3 DNA is TGCAGTGCTAGAGGCGGTCCGACGGAGACCCAGTACTTC.

The rearrangement links TRBV4-1 to TRBJ2-1; 14 bases line up with TRBD2. J gave up 1 base and V 1 base, and 3 bases lay outside the gene matches. The CDR3 contains 18 residues. CDR1 and CDR2 (germline): MGHRA, YSYEKL. Here the CDR3 DNA reads TGCGCCAGCAGCCAAGGGGGACTAGCGGGGGCTTCCTACAATGAGCAGTTCTTC. Translating it yields CASSQGGLAGASYNEQFF.

There are many counts of this clonotype. The chain couples TRBV7-6 to TRBJ2-7, with TRBD1 identical over 9 bases. Per the germline V gene, CDR1 is SGHVS and CDR2 is FNYEAQ. The CDR3 covers 14 residues. Germline trimming cut 2 bases from V and 6 bases from J; bases unmatched to any gene: 5. CDR3 in DNA: TGTGCCAGCAGCTTACTAGGGACAGGGCCCGAGCAGTACTTC. Residues: CASSLLGTGPEQYF. The whole variable domain, remainder taken from reference TRBV7-6 and TRBJ2-7, is GAGVSQSPRYKVTKRGQDVALRCDPISGHVSLYWYRQALGQGPEFLTYFNYEAQQDKSGLPNDRFSAERPEGSISTLTIQRTEQRDSAMYRCASSLLGTGPEQYFGPGTRLTVT.

There are a few counts of this clonotype. V and J are TRBV6-1 and TRBJ1-1; the D is unclear. Germline V gene lookup returns CDR1 MNHNS and CDR2 SASEGT. V dropped 6 bases and J dropped 4 bases, with 15 bases sitting between them. This CDR3 is built from 14 residues. CDR3 loop: CASRIGRVGTEAFF. As DNA, the CDR3 is TGTGCCAGCAGAATCGGGAGGGTGGGCACTGAAGCTTTCTTT.

This clonotype was seen at least ten times. This sequence joins TRBV12-3 or TRBV12-4 and TRBJ2-7, with D hard to call. The CDR3 totals 11 residues. Trimming took off 3 bases at V and 4 bases at J, with 4 bases between the two ends. The CDR3: CASSFIYEQYF. CDR3 in DNA: TGTGCCAGCAGTTTCATTTACGAGCAGTACTTC.

This clonotype appeared a few times. The V gene is TRBV29-1, the J gene TRBJ2-1; 9 bases fit TRBD2. Germline V gene data show CDR1 as SQVTM and CDR2 as ANQGSEA. The trim removed 8 bases at V and 4 bases at J, leaving 9 bases unmatched. This CDR3 is built from 14 residues. CDR3 in DNA: TGCAGCCTCTCACTAGCGGGCACTTACAATGAGCAGTTCTTC. The encoded protein is CSLSLAGTYNEQFF.

V usage is TRBV20-1 and J usage is TRBJ2-5, with 10 positions matching TRBD2. Germline V gene lookup returns CDR1 DFQATT and CDR2 SNEGSKA (reference sequence). The CDR3 covers 17 residues. The trim removed 0 bases at V and 5 bases at J, leaving 12 bases unmatched. CDR3 in DNA: TGCAGTGCTAGAGATAGTGGTGCTAGCGGGAGAGGGGAGACCCAGTACTTC. This sequence encodes CSARDSGASGRGETQYF.

This clonotype appeared a few times. This chain connects TRBV6-6 to TRBJ2-7; D is undetermined. CDR3 length equals 12 residues. The V end lost 2 bases, the J end lost 7 bases, and 9 bases lay between the germline ends. In germline, CDR1 is MNHNY, CDR2 SVGAGI (reference sequence). The CDR3 spells CASSYVNGEQYF. The DNA for the CDR3 is TGTGCCAGCAGTTACGTCAATGGGGAGCAGTACTTC.

This chain uses TRBV5-1 with TRBJ2-6; D remains unclear. CDR1 SGHRS and CDR2 YFSETQ come from the germline V gene. CDR3 size: 15 residues. The V and J ends lost 4 bases and 2 bases respectively, with 10 bases between them. In nucleotides, the CDR3 is TGCGCCAGCAGCCCACCTCTGGCTGGGGCCAACGTCCTGACTTTC. This gives the protein CASSPPLAGANVLTF.

V is TRBV12-3 or TRBV12-4 and J is TRBJ1-5, with TRBD1 identical over 7 bases. The J segment lost 1 base and the V segment lost 6 bases, leaving 3 bases of the junction unmatched. The length of the CDR3 is 14 residues. CDR3 residues: CASRRDSSNQPQHF. DNA for the CDR3: TGTGCCAGCAGGAGGGACAGCAGCAATCAGCCCCAGCATTTT.

This clonotype came up many times. The chain links TRBV5-1 to TRBJ2-2; D might be TRBD1 (6 bases). Deletions cut 7 bases from V and 1 base from J, with 14 bases between. CDR1 is SGHRS and CDR2 is YFSETQ in the germline V gene. This CDR3 has 15 residues. DNA of the CDR3: TGCGCCAGCGAGTTACAGGGAAGGAACACCGGGGAGCTGTTTTTT. It translates to CASELQGRNTGELFF.

This chain joins TRBV5-6 and TRBJ2-1, with TRBD2 identical over 10 bases. Germline lookup yields CDR1 SGHDT and CDR2 YYEEEE. Trimming took 1 base from V and 6 from J; bases not matched to a gene: 10. The CDR3 loop spans 17 amino acids. The CDR3: CASSLMVLAGAINEQFF. In DNA form, the CDR3 reads TGTGCCAGCAGCTTGATGGTTCTAGCGGGGGCCATCAATGAGCAGTTCTTC.

The rearrangement links TRBV4-1 to TRBJ2-4; TRBD1 matches at 7 bases. This CDR3 has 16 residues. The V and J ends lost 4 bases and 0 bases, in that order; junction bases with no gene match: 6. Germline CDR1 reads MGHRA; CDR2 reads YSYEKL. The CDR3 nucleotides are TGCGCCAGCAGCCGGACAGGATATCTAGCCAAAAACATTCAGTACTTC. This encodes CASSRTGYLAKNIQYF.

The chain couples TRBV20-1 to TRBJ2-1, with TRBD2 matching 13 bases. The V and J ends lost 3 bases and 8 bases, in that order; junction bases with no gene match: 13. The CDR3 consists of 17 residues. Germline values: CDR1 DFQATT, CDR2 SNEGSKA (reference sequence). The CDR3 loop is CSASLTSGGKVVYEQFF. The CDR3 DNA reads as TGCAGTGCTAGTCTGACTAGCGGGGGGAAAGTTGTCTATGAGCAGTTCTTC.

The chain couples TRBV6-1 to TRBJ1-5, with D uncertain. Germline CDR1 MNHNS, CDR2 SASEGT. This CDR3 region has 12 residues. V lost 8 bases and J 1 base, leaving 6 bases between the germline ends. The CDR3 loop reads CASVESNQPQHF. For the CDR3, the DNA is TGTGCCAGCGTAGAAAGCAATCAGCCCCAGCATTTT.

This clonotype was seen only a few times. The V gene is TRBV4-1, the J gene TRBJ2-7, with D perhaps matching TRBD1 (5 bases). V was cut by 0 bases and J by 6 bases, with 15 bases left in between. This CDR3 contains 15 residues. Germline-derived CDR1 and CDR2 are MGHRA and YSYEKL. The CDR3 is CASSQDLSGRGEQYF. CDR3 in DNA: TGCGCCAGCAGCCAAGATTTGTCAGGGCGAGGCGAGCAGTACTTC.

This clonotype was counted between two and nine times. The V call is TRBV5-5, the J call TRBJ2-5; tentative D call: TRBD2 (5 bases). CDR3 length: 15 amino acids. CDR1 and CDR2 (germline): SGHKS, YYEKEE (reference sequence). Trimming shortened V by 4 bases and J by 5 bases, and 18 bases separated the two germline ends. CDR3 sequence (DNA): TGTGCCAGCAGCGCCGGTAGATTATCGGGGGAGACCCAGTACTTC. It is translated as CASSAGRLSGETQYF.

The CDR3 bases are TGCAGTGCTCGCCCACAGGGCCATCCTACCAAAAACATTCAGTACTTC. Translating gives CSARPQGHPTKNIQYF. The chain couples TRBV20-1 to TRBJ2-4, with a possible D match to TRBD1 (6 bases). This CDR3 is 16 amino acids long. V was cut by 5 bases and J by 2 bases, with 19 bases left in between. The germline CDR1 and CDR2 sequences are DFQATT and SNEGSKA (reference sequence).

This clonotype was seen a few times. CDR3 residues: CASSLWTALPQYF. The DNA of the CDR3 is TGTGCCAGCAGTTTATGGACAGCACTCCCTCAGTACTTC. This rearrangement joins TRBV12-3 or TRBV12-4 to TRBJ2-4; possible D gene TRBD1, 6 bases. CDR3 length: 13 amino acids. The V gene lost 2 bases and the J gene lost 12 bases, with 14 bases spanning the gap.

This clonotype was observed a handful of times. The CDR3 DNA follows: TGCAGCGACTGGGGTTGGGCTAGCGGGAGGCGCCCTGAAGGCGGGGAGCTGTTTTTT. Translated, it gives CSDWGWASGRRPEGGELFF. The rearrangement links TRBV29-1 to TRBJ2-2, with TRBD2 matching 11 bases. The CDR3 is made up of 19 amino acids. Trimming removed 7 bases from V and 7 bases from J; junction bases left unmatched: 23. Germline assignment: CDR1 SQVTM and CDR2 ANQGSEA.

The gene calls are TRBV7-6 and TRBJ2-5; 8 bases align to TRBD2. Germline CDR1 reads SGHVS; CDR2 reads FNYEAQ. The CDR3 spans 16 residues. Trimming at V came to 2 bases and at J to 1 base, leaving 6 bases not matched to a gene. The CDR3 region is CASSLWLAGGQETQYF. The CDR3 DNA reads as TGTGCCAGCAGCTTATGGCTAGCGGGTGGCCAAGAGACCCAGTACTTC.